This entry features one T cell receptor (beta chain) sequence. This clone has just one count. Its antigen target is currently unknown. The sample holds no much larger clone one base away, and base qualities are not on file. What the time point label conveys for this sample: baseline before first vaccination. Samples from vaccinated people were obtained from the UK trials COV001 and COV002, which included a single-blind randomized controlled phase 2/3 trial of AZD1222 (ChAdOx1 nCoV-19) in healthy adults. For TCRbeta chain sequencing, PBMC samples from trial participants were taken at day 0 and at day 28 after the second dose. These data come from a study of T cell responses to AZD1222 COVID-19 vaccine (dated by TCRdb to about 2021). With respect to the entire study: AZD1222 recipients whose second dose came at about 4 weeks and those whose second dose came at about 12 weeks were combined into one group, since spike-specific TCR depth and breadth did not differ between the two schedules. Trial participants were enrolled into age subgroups of 18-55, 56-69 and 70-plus years, which contained 148, 28 and 57 TCR-sequenced participants, respectively. TCR sequencing covered roughly 230 trial participants: roughly 200 given two doses of AZD1222 and 26 given two doses of MenACWY control vaccine. General findings and caveats noted by the study authors: The whole spike protein was spanned by vaccine-associated CD4 TCRs, and dominant responses were seen in regions 160-218 and 743-854. In the small 56-69-year group, the increase in depth fell short of significance, most likely because of low power. Because no samples from the day 14 peak response were available, repertoires could be characterized only after the peak T cell response. A significant rise in spike-specific TCR breadth and depth was observed after two AZD1222 doses relative to day 0 and relative to MenACWY recipients. Epitopes outside the regions mutated in the B.1.351 and B.1.1.7 variants were reportedly recognized by nearly half of the unique spike-specific TCRs. Participants were mostly white British, with more females than males. The authors suggested clonal diversity may have been underestimated. Conclusions about previously exposed vaccinees are limited, since just six AZD1222 recipients were seropositive for SARS-CoV-2 at baseline.

The CDR3 regions of human TCRbeta chains were analyzed by immunosequencing. The authors' pipeline ran thus. TCRs in the repertoires were matched against a reference library of SARS-CoV-2-specific TCRs that had been generated with the MIRA antigen-specificity platform. Breadth was defined as the fraction of unique TCRs that were SARS-CoV-2-associated, and depth was defined as the fraction of total T cells that were SARS-CoV-2-associated. Using the MIRA data, every spike-specific TCR was mapped to the spike region that the TCR reacted to and assigned to either a CD4 or a CD8 class. Log10-transformed breadth and depth values were compared by one-way ANOVA with Sidak's multiple comparisons tests. TCRdb stores this immuneACCESS table with in-frame sequences only. Part of the clones is absent; in the studies checked, under half of the shortfall reflects unresolved V genes, and no reason is known for the rest. Clone size and the V and J calls come from that table; the DNA yielded D and trimming. Counted in this sample were about 150,000 clones; around nine tenths of them appeared once. The ten most abundant clones make up approximately 1.8% of the sample.

CDR1 and CDR2 (MNHNY, SVGAGI) derive from the germline V gene (reference sequence). Trimming at the junction amounts to 6 bases on V and 6 bases on J, and the germline ends lie 21 bases apart. Taken from cysteine to phenylalanine, the CDR3 has 16 residues. Only the CDR3 DNA stays, 48 bases, in frame from base 1. The sequenced sample was peripheral blood, obtained on day 0 of AZD1222 vaccination. The receptor was derived from an adult in good health. The chain couples TRBV6-6 to TRBJ2-1; a confident D gene designation cannot be given. The DNA reads TGTGCCAGCAGCCGAGCTAGGCTAGGATCTGGCAATGAGCAGTTCTTC. Its protein product is CASSRARLGSGNEQFF.